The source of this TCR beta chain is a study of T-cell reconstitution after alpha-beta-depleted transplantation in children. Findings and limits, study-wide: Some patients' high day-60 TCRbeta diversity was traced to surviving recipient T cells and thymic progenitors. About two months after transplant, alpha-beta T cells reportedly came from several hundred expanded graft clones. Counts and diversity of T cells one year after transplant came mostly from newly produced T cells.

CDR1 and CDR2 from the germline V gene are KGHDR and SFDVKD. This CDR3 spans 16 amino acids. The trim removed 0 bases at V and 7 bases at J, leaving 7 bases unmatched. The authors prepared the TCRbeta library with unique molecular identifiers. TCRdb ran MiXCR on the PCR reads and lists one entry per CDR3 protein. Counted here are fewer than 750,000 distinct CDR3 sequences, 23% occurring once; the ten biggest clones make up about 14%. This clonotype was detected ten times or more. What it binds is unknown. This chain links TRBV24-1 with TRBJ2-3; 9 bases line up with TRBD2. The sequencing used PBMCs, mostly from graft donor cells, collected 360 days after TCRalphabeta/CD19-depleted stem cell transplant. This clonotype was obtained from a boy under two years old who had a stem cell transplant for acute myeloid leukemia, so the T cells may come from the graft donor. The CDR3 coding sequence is TGTGCCACCAGTGATTTGCAAGGCGGGGGGGCGAATACGCAGTATTTT. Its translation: CATSDLQGGGANTQYF.